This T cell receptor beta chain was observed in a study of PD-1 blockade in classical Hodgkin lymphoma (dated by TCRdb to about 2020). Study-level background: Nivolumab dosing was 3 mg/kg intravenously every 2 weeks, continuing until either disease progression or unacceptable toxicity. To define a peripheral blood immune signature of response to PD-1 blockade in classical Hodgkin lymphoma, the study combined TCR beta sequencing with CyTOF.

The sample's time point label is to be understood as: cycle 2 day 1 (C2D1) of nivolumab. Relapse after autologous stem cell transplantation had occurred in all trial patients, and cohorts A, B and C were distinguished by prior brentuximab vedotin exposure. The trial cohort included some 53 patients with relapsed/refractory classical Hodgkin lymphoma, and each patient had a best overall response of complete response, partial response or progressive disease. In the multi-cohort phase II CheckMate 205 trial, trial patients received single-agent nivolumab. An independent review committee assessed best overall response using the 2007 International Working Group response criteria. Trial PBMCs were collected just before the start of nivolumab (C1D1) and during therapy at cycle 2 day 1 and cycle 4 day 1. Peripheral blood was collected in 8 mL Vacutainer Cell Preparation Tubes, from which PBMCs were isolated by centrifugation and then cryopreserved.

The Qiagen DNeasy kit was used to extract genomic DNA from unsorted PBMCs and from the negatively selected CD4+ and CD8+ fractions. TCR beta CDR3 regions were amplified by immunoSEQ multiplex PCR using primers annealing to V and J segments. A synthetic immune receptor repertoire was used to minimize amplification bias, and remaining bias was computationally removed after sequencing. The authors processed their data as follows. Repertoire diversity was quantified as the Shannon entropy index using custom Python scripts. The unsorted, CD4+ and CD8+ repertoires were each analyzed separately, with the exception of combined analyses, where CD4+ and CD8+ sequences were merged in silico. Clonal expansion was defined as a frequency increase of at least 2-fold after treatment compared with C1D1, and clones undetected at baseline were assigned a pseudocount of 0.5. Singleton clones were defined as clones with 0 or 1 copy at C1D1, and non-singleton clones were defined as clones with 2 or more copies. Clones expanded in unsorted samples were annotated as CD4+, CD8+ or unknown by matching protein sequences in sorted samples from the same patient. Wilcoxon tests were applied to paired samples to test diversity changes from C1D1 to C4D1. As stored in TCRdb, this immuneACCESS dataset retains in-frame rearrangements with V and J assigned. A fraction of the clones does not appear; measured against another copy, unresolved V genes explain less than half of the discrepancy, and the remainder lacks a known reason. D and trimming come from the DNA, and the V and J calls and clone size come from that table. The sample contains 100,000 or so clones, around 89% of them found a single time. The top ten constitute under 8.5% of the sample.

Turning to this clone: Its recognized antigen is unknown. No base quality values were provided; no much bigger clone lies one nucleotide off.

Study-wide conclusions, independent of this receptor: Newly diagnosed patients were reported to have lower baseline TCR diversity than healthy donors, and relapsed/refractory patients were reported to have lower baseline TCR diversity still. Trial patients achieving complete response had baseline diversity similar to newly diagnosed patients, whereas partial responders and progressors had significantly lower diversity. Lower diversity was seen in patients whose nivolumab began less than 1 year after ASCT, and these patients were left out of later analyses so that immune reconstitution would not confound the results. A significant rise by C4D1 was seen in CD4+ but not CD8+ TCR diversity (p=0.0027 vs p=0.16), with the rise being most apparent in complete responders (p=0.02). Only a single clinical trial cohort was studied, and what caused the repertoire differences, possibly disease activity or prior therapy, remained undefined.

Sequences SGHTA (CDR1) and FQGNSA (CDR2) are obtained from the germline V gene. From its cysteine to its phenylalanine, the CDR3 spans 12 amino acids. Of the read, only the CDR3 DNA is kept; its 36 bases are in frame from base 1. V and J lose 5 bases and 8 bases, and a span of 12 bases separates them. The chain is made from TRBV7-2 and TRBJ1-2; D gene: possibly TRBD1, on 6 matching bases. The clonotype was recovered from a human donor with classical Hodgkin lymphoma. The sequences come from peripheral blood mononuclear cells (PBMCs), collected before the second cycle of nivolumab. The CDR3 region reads CASSPGVGGYTF. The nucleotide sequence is TGTGCCAGCAGCCCAGGGGTGGGAGGCTACACCTTC.